This T cell receptor (beta chain) was captured in a study of shared clonotypes between healthy human individuals. Study-level results: Sequencing depth was a factor that was expected to affect clonotype sharing among donors. Rarefaction showed sorted-subset sequencing was incomplete despite large depth.

In the case of this clone: Its cognate antigen is unknown.

Germline loops: CDR1 SGHDT, CDR2 YYEEEE. The CDR3 runs 14 residues. V gave up 2 bases and J gave up 4 bases, with 12 bases separating them. Participating donors were healthy, HIV-negative adults free of recent acute infections or vaccinations. A CD45RA-negative memory subset and a CD45RA+ naive subset were separated from the CD4+ cells. Using immunoSEQ multiplex PCR, the repertoire was profiled, and TCRdb retains in-frame clones only, with some absent. This table holds 2 million to 2.5 million clones, approximately 94% found once. This receptor was taken from a man between 18 and 29 years old in good health. This sequence joins TRBV5-6 and TRBJ1-2; the D is unclear. The sequencing input was naive CD4+ T cells sorted from blood. Regarding subset: CD45RA+ positively selected. Here the CDR3 reads CASSLSGVGYGYTF. The CDR3 DNA reads as TGTGCCAGCAGCTTATCCGGGGTCGGCTATGGCTACACCTTC.